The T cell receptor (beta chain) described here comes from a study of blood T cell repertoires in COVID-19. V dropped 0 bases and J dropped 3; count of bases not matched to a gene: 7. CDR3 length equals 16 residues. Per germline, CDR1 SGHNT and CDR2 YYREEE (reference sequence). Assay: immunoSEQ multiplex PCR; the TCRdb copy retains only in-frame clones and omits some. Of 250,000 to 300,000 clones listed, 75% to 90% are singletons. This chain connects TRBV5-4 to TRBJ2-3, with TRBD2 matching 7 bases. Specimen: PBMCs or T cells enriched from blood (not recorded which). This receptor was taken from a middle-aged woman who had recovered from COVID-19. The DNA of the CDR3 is TGTGCCAGCAGCTTGGGTGGTGCTAGCGGTACAGATACGCAGTATTTT. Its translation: CASSLGGASGTDTQYF.